This T cell receptor (beta chain) was recovered during a study of radiation and T cells in renal cell carcinoma. Study outcomes and limitations: From baseline, blood top tumor clonotypes peaked at 2 weeks post-radiation.

Concerning this clone: The antigen is undetermined.

Assay used: immunoSEQ multiplex PCR; TCRdb lists only in-frame clones, some missing. There are about 130,000 clones in the sample; approximately 91% occur only once, and 9.5% to 15% lies in the top ten. Stated time point: baseline pretreatment blood. As for treatment: 15 Gy SBRT to primary tumor, nephrectomy 4 weeks later. Sequenced material: blood, taken from a patient whose treatment included radiotherapy and nephrectomy. The TCR originated in a woman in her forties or fifties with renal cell carcinoma.

The CDR3 nucleotides read TGTGCCAGCAGCTTAGGATCCGGATATCAGCCCCAGCATTTT. Translation gives CASSLGSGYQPQHF. The rearrangement joins TRBV7-8 to TRBJ1-5; no clear D gene. Per the germline V gene, CDR1 is SGHVS and CDR2 is FQNEAQ. This CDR3 is 14 amino acids long. V lost 1 base, J lost 5 bases, and 9 bases lay in between. Combining the CDR3 with reference TRBV7-8 and TRBJ1-5 gives the whole variable domain GAGVSQSPRYKVAKRGQDVALRCDPISGHVSLFWYQQALGQGPEFLTYFQNEAQLDKSGLPSDRFFAERPEGSVSTLKIQRTQQEDSAVYLCASSLGSGYQPQHFGDGTRLSIL.